A selection of T cell receptor beta chains follows, all from one sample in a study of shared clonotypes between healthy human individuals. Sequenced by immunoSEQ multiplex PCR; TCRdb stores in-frame clones only, minus some. The repertoire has about 2.5 million clones, 85% to 95% of them found once; the top ten carry approximately 0.4%. Sequenced material: naive CD4+ T cells from PBMCs. These receptor sequences come from a man between 18 and 35 years old in good health. Some clones in this sample may be carry-over from other donors' samples. The CDR3 runs from the conserved cysteine through the conserved F or W. A D gene is named only where the DNA matches it firmly. Rows give clone size only sometimes, using once, few, many, or a class for an expanded clone.

size: once; V: TRBV7-3; J: TRBJ1-1; D: .; DNA: TGTGCCAGCAGCTTAACAGGACCGAACACTGAAGCTTTCTTT; CDR3: CASSLTGPNTEAFF
size: .; V: TRBV6-6; J: TRBJ1-1; D: .; DNA: TGTGCCAGCAGCGATCAGGGTCAGACTGAAGCTTTCTTT; CDR3: CASSDQGQTEAFF
size: .; V: TRBV30; J: TRBJ1-4; D: .; DNA: TGTGCCTGGAGTGGGGACCCTAATGAAAAACTGTTTTTT; CDR3: CAWSGDPNEKLFF
size: few; V: TRBV30; J: TRBJ1-5; D: .; DNA: TGTGCCTGGAGCGCGTTGGGCGGCAATCAGCCCCAGCATTTT; CDR3: CAWSALGGNQPQHF
size: .; V: TRBV7-2; J: TRBJ2-1; D: .; DNA: TGTGCCAGCAGCCGCCCAGCCCGGACCACCTACAATGAGCAGTTCTTC; CDR3: CASSRPARTTYNEQFF
size: .; V: TRBV30; J: TRBJ1-5; D: TRBD1; DNA: TGTGCCTGGGGACAGGGGATCAATCAGCCCCAGCATTTT; CDR3: CAWGQGINQPQHF
size: .; V: TRBV7-3; J: TRBJ2-1; D: TRBD1; DNA: TGTGCCAGCAGCCGAAACCCGGCCCCACAGGGGGCCTTGTTCTTC; CDR3: CASSRNPAPQGALFF
size: .; V: TRBV6-5; J: TRBJ2-3; D: TRBD2; DNA: TGTGCCAGCAGTTACAGGAGCGGGAGTACAGATACGCAGTATTTT; CDR3: CASSYRSGSTDTQYF
size: once; V: TRBV25-1; J: TRBJ2-5; D: TRBD2; DNA: TGTGCCAGCAGCCTAACGGCGGGAGACGAGACCCAGTACTTC; CDR3: CASSLTAGDETQYF
size: .; V: TRBV7-2; J: TRBJ2-7; D: .; DNA: TGTGCCAGCAGCTCCTCCACAGGCTGGGGGTACTTC; CDR3: CASSSSTGWGYF
size: .; V: TRBV28; J: TRBJ2-7; D: TRBD1; DNA: TGTGCCAGCAGTTTATCTGGGACAGGGGTCCACGAGCAGTACTTC; CDR3: CASSLSGTGVHEQYF
size: .; V: TRBV5-1; J: TRBJ1-2; D: .; DNA: TGCGCCAGCAGTCCGGAGGGGCTTCCTCTCCTTTATGGCTACACCTTC; CDR3: CASSPEGLPLLYGYTF
size: .; V: TRBV2; J: TRBJ2-2; D: TRBD2; DNA: TGTGCCAGCTCGTATAGCGGGAGGGCCGTGGTTTTGTTTTTT; CDR3: CASSYSGRAVVLFF
size: .; V: TRBV28; J: TRBJ1-4; D: .; DNA: TGTGCCAGCACGCAGGGTTGGGAAAAACTGTTTTTT; CDR3: CASTQGWEKLFF
size: .; V: TRBV9; J: TRBJ2-7; D: TRBD2; DNA: TGTGCCAGCAGCGTAGGAGCTAGCGGGAGCTACGAGCAGTACTTC; CDR3: CASSVGASGSYEQYF
size: few; V: TRBV18; J: TRBJ1-1; D: .; DNA: TGTGCCAGCTCACCAGGTTGGGGGAACACTGAAGCTTTCTTT; CDR3: CASSPGWGNTEAFF
size: .; V: TRBV11-2; J: TRBJ2-3; D: TRBD2; DNA: TGTGCCAGCAGCTTTCTTAGCGGGGGGAATACGCAGTATTTT; CDR3: CASSFLSGGNTQYF
size: .; V: TRBV19; J: TRBJ1-4; D: TRBD1; DNA: TGTGCCAGTACCGACAGGGGCGGGCCAACTAATGAAAAACTGTTTTTT; CDR3: CASTDRGGPTNEKLFF
size: .; V: TRBV5-1; J: TRBJ2-7; D: TRBD1; DNA: TGCGCCAGCAGCTTGGCCTGGGACAGGGTGTACGAGCAGTACTTC; CDR3: CASSLAWDRVYEQYF
size: .; V: TRBV5-5; J: TRBJ1-4; D: TRBD1; DNA: TGTGCCAGCAGCCGAAGGACAGGCCAGAATGAAAAACTGTTTTTT; CDR3: CASSRRTGQNEKLFF
size: .; V: TRBV28; J: TRBJ1-1; D: .; DNA: TGTGCCAGCAGTTTAATTCAGTCTGAAGCTTTCTTT; CDR3: CASSLIQSEAFF
size: .; V: TRBV5-6; J: TRBJ2-7; D: .; DNA: TGTGCCAGCAGCCCACCTGGCGAGCAGTACTTC; CDR3: CASSPPGEQYF
size: .; V: TRBV11-3; J: TRBJ1-4; D: .; DNA: TGTGCCAGCAGCTCCGACAGCTTTAATGAAAAACTGTTTTTT; CDR3: CASSSDSFNEKLFF
size: .; V: TRBV18; J: TRBJ2-5; D: .; DNA: TGTGCCAGCTCACGAGGGTTCCAAGAGACCCAGTACTTC; CDR3: CASSRGFQETQYF
size: .; V: TRBV19; J: TRBJ1-1; D: .; DNA: TGTGCCAGTAATTATGTGCAGGGTAACACTGAAGCTTTCTTT; CDR3: CASNYVQGNTEAFF
size: .; V: TRBV19; J: TRBJ1-3; D: TRBD1; DNA: TGTGCCACCTCGGACAGGTCAGGAAACACCATATATTTT; CDR3: CATSDRSGNTIYF
size: once; V: TRBV15; J: TRBJ1-2; D: .; DNA: TGTGCCACCAGCAGAGAGGATCAGGGGGGCTACACCTTC; CDR3: CATSREDQGGYTF
size: .; V: TRBV21-1; J: TRBJ2-5; D: .; DNA: TGTGCCAGCAACAAAGACAGGGACAGCGGGGCAGAGACCCAGTACTTC; CDR3: CASNKDRDSGAETQYF
size: .; V: TRBV15; J: TRBJ2-3; D: .; DNA: TGTGCCACCAGCAGAGACCGCGGGAAGAGCACAGATACGCAGTATTTT; CDR3: CATSRDRGKSTDTQYF
size: .; V: TRBV28; J: TRBJ2-1; D: .; DNA: TGTGCCAGCAGCCACATCGTTGTAGGTGAGCAGTTCTTC; CDR3: CASSHIVVGEQFF
size: .; V: TRBV7-2; J: TRBJ1-1; D: TRBD1; DNA: TGTGCCAGCAGCTTTCAACAGGGGGCGCGCACTGAAGCTTTCTTT; CDR3: CASSFQQGARTEAFF
size: .; V: TRBV30; J: TRBJ1-3; D: .; DNA: TGTGCCTGGGCAACAGGATTCTCTGGAAACACCATATATTTT; CDR3: CAWATGFSGNTIYF
size: .; V: TRBV5-1; J: TRBJ2-7; D: .; DNA: TGCGCCAGCAGCTTGAACAGTTACGAGCAGTACTTC; CDR3: CASSLNSYEQYF
size: .; V: TRBV5-6; J: TRBJ2-1; D: TRBD2; DNA: TGTGCCAGCAGCTTCGGGACTAGCGAGTACAATGAGCAGTTCTTC; CDR3: CASSFGTSEYNEQFF
size: .; V: TRBV5-1; J: TRBJ1-5; D: .; DNA: TGCGCCAGCAGCCTCTTGGGGGCGAGCAATCAGCCCCAGCATTTT; CDR3: CASSLLGASNQPQHF
size: .; V: TRBV5-1; J: TRBJ2-7; D: TRBD2; DNA: TGCGCCAGCAGCCTCCTGACTAGCGGGATATACGAGCAGTACTTC; CDR3: CASSLLTSGIYEQYF
size: .; V: TRBV6-5; J: TRBJ1-5; D: .; DNA: TGTGCCAGCAGTTGCCTATCCTTGAATAGCAATCAGCCCCAGCATTTT; CDR3: CASSCLSLNSNQPQHF
size: .; V: TRBV27; J: TRBJ2-5; D: TRBD1; DNA: TGTGCCAGCAGCCCGGGACAGCCTGGGGAGACCCAGTACTTC; CDR3: CASSPGQPGETQYF
size: .; V: TRBV5-6; J: TRBJ2-7; D: TRBD2; DNA: TGTGCCAGCAGCCGGACTAGCGGGGAAGCCTACGAGCAGTACTTC; CDR3: CASSRTSGEAYEQYF
size: .; V: TRBV18; J: TRBJ1-2; D: TRBD1; DNA: TGTGCCAGCTCACCACCGGGGACAGGGCTAAACTATGGCTACACCTTC; CDR3: CASSPPGTGLNYGYTF
size: once; V: TRBV2; J: TRBJ2-2; D: .; DNA: TGTGCCAGCACTTTTAGCAGGGCCAGAAAGGTCGCCGGGGAGCTGTTTTTT; CDR3: CASTFSRARKVAGELFF
size: .; V: TRBV2; J: TRBJ2-5; D: .; DNA: TGTGCCAGCAGCGCCTCCCGCAGGCAAGAGACCCAGTACTTC; CDR3: CASSASRRQETQYF
size: .; V: TRBV4-1; J: TRBJ1-1; D: .; DNA: TGCGCCAGCAGCCAAGGGTACCCGAGGACTGAAGCTTTCTTT; CDR3: CASSQGYPRTEAFF
size: once; V: TRBV4-2; J: TRBJ2-1; D: TRBD2; DNA: TGTGCCAGCAGCCAAGCGATGGCGGGAGGAGACAATGAGCAGTTCTTC; CDR3: CASSQAMAGGDNEQFF
size: .; V: TRBV2; J: TRBJ2-7; D: TRBD1; DNA: TGTGCCAGCAGTGAAGGGACAGGGGGCGAGCAGTGCTTC; CDR3: CASSEGTGGEQCF
size: .; V: TRBV5-1; J: TRBJ2-7; D: .; DNA: TGCGCCAGCAGCTTGGCTCCAGGGATATCCTACGAGCAGTACTTC; CDR3: CASSLAPGISYEQYF
size: once; V: TRBV5-4; J: TRBJ2-3; D: TRBD2; DNA: TGTGCCAGCAGCGAGACTAGCGGAGAGTCCGATACGCAGTATTTT; CDR3: CASSETSGESDTQYF
size: .; V: TRBV19; J: TRBJ2-5; D: .; DNA: TGTGCCAGTAGTATAGAGGAGACCCAGTACTTC; CDR3: CASSIEETQYF
size: .; V: TRBV18; J: TRBJ2-3; D: TRBD2; DNA: TGTGCCAGCTCATCCAAATTAGCGGGAGGGCACGCAGATACGCAGTATTTT; CDR3: CASSSKLAGGHADTQYF
size: .; V: TRBV30; J: TRBJ1-4; D: .; DNA: TGTGCCTGGACCATGGCCCCTTGGGCCCCTGGGGGAAAACTGTTTTTT; CDR3: CAWTMAPWAPGGKLFF
size: .; V: TRBV7-2; J: TRBJ2-1; D: TRBD2; DNA: TGTGCCAGCAGCTTAAATGTGTATGGGTCTAGCGGCCACAATGAGCAGTTCTTC; CDR3: CASSLNVYGSSGHNEQFF
size: .; V: TRBV9; J: TRBJ2-6; D: .; DNA: TGTGCCAGCAGCGTAGCTAGGGGCTCTGGGGCCAACGTCCTGACTTTC; CDR3: CASSVARGSGANVLTF
size: .; V: TRBV5-5; J: TRBJ2-7; D: TRBD1; DNA: TGTGCCAGCAGCACCTGGACAGGAAGCAACGAGCAGTACTTC; CDR3: CASSTWTGSNEQYF